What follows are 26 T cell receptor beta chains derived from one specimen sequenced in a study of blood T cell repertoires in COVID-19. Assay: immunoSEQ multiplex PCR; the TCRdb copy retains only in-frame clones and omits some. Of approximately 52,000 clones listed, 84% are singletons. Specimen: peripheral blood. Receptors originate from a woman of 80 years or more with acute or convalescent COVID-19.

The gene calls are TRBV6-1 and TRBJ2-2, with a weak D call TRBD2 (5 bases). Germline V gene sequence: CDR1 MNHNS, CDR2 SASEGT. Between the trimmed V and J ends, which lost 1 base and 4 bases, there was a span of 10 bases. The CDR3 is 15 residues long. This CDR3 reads CASSEGTRGTGELFF. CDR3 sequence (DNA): TGTGCCAGCAGTGAAGGGACCCGGGGCACCGGGGAGCTGTTTTTT.

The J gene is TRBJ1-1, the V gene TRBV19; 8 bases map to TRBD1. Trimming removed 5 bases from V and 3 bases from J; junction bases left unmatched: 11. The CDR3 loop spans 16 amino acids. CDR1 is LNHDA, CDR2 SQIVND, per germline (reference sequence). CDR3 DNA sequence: TGTGCCAGTAGTCCTACCGGACAGGGCTGGGACACTGAAGCTTTCTTT. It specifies CASSPTGQGWDTEAFF.

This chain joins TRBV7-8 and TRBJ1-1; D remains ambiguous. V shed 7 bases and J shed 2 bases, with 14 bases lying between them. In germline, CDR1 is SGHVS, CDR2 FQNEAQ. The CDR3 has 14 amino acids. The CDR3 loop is CASKLGRGNTEAFF. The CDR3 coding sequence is TGTGCCAGCAAACTCGGACGGGGAAACACTGAAGCTTTCTTT.

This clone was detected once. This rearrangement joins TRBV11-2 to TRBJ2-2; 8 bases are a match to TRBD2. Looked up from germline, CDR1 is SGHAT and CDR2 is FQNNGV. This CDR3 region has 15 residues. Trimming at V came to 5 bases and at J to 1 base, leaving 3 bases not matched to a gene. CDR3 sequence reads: CASSPAGGNTGELFF. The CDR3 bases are TGTGCCAGCAGCCCCGCGGGGGGGAACACCGGGGAGCTGTTTTTT. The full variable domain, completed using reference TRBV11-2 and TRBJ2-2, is EAGVAQSPRYKIIEKRQSVAFWCNPISGHATLYWYQQILGQGPKLLIQFQNNGVVDDSQLPKDRFSAERLKGVDSTLKIQPAKLEDSAVYLCASSPAGGNTGELFFGEGSRLTVL.

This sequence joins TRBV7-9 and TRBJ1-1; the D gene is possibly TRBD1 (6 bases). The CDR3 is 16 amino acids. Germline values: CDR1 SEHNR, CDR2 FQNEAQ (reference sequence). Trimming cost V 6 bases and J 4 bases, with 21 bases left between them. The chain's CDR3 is CASSSRATGGLTEAFF. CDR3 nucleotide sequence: TGTGCCAGCAGTTCCCGGGCCACCGGGGGGCTCACTGAAGCTTTCTTT.

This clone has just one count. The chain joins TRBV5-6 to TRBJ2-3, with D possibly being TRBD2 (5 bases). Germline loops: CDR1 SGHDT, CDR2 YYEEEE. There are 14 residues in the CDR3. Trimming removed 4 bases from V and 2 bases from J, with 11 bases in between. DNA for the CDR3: TGTGCCAGCAGCCGCGGGTCCGTCACAGATACGCAGTATTTT. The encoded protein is CASSRGSVTDTQYF. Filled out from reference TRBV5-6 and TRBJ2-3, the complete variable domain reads DAGVTQSPTHLIKTRGQQVTLRCSPKSGHDTVSWYQQALGQGPQFIFQYYEEEERQRGNFPDRFSGHQFPNYSSELNVNALLLGDSALYLCASSRGSVTDTQYFGPGTRLTVL.

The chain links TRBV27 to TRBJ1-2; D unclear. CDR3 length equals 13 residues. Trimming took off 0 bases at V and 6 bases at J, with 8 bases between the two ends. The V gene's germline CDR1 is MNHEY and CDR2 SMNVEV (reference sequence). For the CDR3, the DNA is TGTGCCAGCAGTTTATCGAGGTGGAATGGCTACACCTTC. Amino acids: CASSLSRWNGYTF.

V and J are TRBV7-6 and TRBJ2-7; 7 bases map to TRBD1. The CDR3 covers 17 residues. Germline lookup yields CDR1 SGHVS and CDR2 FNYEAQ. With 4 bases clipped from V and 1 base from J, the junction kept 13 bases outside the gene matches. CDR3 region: CASSSTDREAISYEQYF. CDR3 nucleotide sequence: TGTGCCAGCAGCTCGACCGACAGGGAAGCTATTTCCTACGAGCAGTACTTC.

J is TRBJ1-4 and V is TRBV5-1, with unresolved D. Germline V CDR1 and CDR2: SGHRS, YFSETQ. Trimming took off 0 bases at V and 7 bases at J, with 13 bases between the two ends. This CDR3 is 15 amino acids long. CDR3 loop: CASSLASADGEKLFF. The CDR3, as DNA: TGCGCCAGCAGCTTGGCCTCGGCGGATGGTGAAAAACTGTTTTTT. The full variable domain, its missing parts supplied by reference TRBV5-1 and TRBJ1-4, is KAGVTQTPRYLIKTRGQQVTLSCSPISGHRSVSWYQQTPGQGLQFLFEYFSETQRNKGNFPGRFSGRQFSNSRSEMNVSTLELGDSALYLCASSLASADGEKLFFGSGTQLSVL.

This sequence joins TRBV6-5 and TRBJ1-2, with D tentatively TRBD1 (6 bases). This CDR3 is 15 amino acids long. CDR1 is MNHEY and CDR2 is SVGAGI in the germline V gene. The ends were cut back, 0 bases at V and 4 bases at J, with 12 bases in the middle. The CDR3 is CASSYSIGGIYGYTF. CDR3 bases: TGTGCCAGCAGTTACTCGATTGGGGGCATCTATGGCTACACCTTC.

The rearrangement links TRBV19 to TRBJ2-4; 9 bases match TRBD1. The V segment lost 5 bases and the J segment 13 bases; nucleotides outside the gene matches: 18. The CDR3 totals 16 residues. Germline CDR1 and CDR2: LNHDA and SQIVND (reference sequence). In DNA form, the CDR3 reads TGTGCCAGTAGTCCCCACCTACCCTCCGGGACAGGGCCCCAGTACTTC. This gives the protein CASSPHLPSGTGPQYF.

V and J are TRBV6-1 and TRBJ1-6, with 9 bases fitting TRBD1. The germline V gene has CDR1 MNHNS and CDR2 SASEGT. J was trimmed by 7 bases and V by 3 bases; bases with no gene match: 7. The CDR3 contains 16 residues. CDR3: CASSDFLGQGNSPLHF. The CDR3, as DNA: TGTGCCAGCAGTGACTTCCTCGGACAGGGGAATTCACCCCTCCACTTT.

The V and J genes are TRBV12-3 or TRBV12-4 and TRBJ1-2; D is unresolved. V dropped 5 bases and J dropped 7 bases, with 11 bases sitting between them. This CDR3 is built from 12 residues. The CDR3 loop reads CASSLDIGGYTF. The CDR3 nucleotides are TGTGCCAGCAGTCTTGACATAGGTGGCTACACCTTC.

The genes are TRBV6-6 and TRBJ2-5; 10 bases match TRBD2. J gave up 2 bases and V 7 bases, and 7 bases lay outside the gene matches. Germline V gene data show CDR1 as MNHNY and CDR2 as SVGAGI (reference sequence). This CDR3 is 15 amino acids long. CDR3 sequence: CASTGLAVEQETQYF. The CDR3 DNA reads TGTGCCAGCACCGGACTAGCGGTAGAACAAGAGACCCAGTACTTC.

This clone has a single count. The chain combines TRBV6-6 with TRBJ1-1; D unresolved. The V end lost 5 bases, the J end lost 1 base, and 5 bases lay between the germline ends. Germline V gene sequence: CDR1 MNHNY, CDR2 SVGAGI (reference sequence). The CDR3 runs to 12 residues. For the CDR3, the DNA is TGTGCCAGCAGTCAGAGGAACACTGAAGCTTTCTTT. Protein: CASSQRNTEAFF.

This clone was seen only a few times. In DNA form, the CDR3 reads TGTGCCAGCAGTTTCGGGGTGGCGAGCAATCAGCCCCAGCATTTT. Translation: CASSFGVASNQPQHF. The chain combines TRBV28 with TRBJ1-5, with unresolved D. Trimming shortened V by 3 bases and J by 1 base, and 10 bases separated the two germline ends. The CDR3 runs to 15 residues. Germline V lookup: CDR1 MDHEN, CDR2 SYDVKM.

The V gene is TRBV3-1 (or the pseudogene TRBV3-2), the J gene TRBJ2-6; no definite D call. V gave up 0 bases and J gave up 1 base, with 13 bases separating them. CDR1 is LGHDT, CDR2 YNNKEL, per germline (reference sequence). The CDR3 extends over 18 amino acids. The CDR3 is CASSQEELLRSGANVLTF. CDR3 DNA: TGTGCCAGCAGCCAAGAAGAGCTCTTGCGTTCTGGGGCCAACGTCCTGACTTTC.

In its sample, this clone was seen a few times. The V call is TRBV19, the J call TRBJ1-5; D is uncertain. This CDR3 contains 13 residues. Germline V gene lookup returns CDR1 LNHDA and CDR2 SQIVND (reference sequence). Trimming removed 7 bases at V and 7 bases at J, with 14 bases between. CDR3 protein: CASNPGREQPQHF. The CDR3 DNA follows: TGTGCCAGTAACCCTGGGCGGGAACAGCCCCAGCATTTT.

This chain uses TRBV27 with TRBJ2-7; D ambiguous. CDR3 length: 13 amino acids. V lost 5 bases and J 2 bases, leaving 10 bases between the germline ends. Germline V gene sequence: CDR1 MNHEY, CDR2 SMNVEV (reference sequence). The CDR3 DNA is TGTGCCAGCAGTCCAGCGTCCGCCTACGAGCAGTACTTC. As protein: CASSPASAYEQYF.

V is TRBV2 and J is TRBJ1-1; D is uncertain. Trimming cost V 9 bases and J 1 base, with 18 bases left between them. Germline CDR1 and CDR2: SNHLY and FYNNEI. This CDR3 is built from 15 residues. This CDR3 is CARSRRTGKNTEAFF. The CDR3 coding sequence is TGTGCCAGAAGCCGTCGGACCGGGAAGAACACTGAAGCTTTCTTT.

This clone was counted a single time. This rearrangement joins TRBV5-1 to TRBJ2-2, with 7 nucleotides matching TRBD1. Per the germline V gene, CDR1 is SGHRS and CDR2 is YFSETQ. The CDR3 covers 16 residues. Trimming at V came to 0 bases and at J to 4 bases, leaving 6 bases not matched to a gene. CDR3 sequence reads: CASSLERGQGTGELFF. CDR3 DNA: TGCGCCAGCAGCTTGGAGAGGGGGCAGGGCACCGGGGAGCTGTTTTTT.

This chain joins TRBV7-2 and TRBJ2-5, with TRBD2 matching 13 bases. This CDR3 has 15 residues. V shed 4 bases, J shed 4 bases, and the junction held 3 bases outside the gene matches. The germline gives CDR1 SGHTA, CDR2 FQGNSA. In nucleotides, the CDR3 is TGTGCCAGCAGCTGGGGACTAGCGGGGACAGAGACCCAGTACTTC. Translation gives CASSWGLAGTETQYF.

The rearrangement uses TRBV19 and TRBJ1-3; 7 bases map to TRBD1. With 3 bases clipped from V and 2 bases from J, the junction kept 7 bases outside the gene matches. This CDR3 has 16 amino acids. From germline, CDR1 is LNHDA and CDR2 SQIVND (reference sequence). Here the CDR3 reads CASSMQGVGTGNTIYF. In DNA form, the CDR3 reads TGTGCCAGTAGTATGCAGGGGGTCGGCACTGGAAACACCATATATTTT.

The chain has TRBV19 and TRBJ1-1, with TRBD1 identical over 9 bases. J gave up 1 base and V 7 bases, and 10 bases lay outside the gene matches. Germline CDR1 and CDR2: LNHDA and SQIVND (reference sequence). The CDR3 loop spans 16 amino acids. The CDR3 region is CASTYQDRGGNTEAFF. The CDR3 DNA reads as TGTGCCAGTACTTACCAGGACAGGGGAGGGAACACTGAAGCTTTCTTT. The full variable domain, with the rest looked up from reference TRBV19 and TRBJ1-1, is DGGITQSPKYLFRKEGQNVTLSCEQNLNHDAMYWYRQDPGQGLRLIYYSQIVNDFQKGDIAEGYSVSREKKESFPLTVTSAQKNPTAFYLCASTYQDRGGNTEAFFGQGTRLTVV.

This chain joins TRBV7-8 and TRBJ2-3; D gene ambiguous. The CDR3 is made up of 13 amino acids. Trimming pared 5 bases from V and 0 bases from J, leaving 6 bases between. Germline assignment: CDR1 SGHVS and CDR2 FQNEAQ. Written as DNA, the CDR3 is TGTGCCAGCAGCCCGTCGAGCACAGATACGCAGTATTTT. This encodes CASSPSSTDTQYF.

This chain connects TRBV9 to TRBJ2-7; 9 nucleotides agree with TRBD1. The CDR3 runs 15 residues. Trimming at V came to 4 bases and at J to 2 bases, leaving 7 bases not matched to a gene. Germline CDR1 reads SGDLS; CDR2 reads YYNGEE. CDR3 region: CASSLGQGLAYEQYF. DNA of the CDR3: TGTGCCAGCAGCCTCGGACAGGGGCTAGCCTACGAGCAGTACTTC.